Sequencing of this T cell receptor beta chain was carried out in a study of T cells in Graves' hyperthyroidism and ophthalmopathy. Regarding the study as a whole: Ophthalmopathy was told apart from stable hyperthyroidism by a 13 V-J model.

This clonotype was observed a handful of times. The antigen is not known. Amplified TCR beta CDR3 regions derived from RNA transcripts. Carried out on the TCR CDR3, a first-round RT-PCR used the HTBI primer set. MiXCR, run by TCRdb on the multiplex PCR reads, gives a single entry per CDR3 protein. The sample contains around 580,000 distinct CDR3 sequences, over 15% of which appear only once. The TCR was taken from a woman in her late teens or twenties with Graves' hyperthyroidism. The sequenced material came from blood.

Here the CDR3 reads CASSPLAGGFYEQYF. The CDR3 DNA reads TGTGCCAGCAGCCCCCTAGCGGGAGGTTTCTACGAGCAGTACTTC. This chain joins TRBV3-1 and TRBJ2-7, with 11 bases that match TRBD2. With V trimmed by 4 bases and J by 3 bases, 5 bases remained unmatched. Germline V gives CDR1 LGHDT, CDR2 YNNKEL (reference sequence). The CDR3 covers 15 residues.